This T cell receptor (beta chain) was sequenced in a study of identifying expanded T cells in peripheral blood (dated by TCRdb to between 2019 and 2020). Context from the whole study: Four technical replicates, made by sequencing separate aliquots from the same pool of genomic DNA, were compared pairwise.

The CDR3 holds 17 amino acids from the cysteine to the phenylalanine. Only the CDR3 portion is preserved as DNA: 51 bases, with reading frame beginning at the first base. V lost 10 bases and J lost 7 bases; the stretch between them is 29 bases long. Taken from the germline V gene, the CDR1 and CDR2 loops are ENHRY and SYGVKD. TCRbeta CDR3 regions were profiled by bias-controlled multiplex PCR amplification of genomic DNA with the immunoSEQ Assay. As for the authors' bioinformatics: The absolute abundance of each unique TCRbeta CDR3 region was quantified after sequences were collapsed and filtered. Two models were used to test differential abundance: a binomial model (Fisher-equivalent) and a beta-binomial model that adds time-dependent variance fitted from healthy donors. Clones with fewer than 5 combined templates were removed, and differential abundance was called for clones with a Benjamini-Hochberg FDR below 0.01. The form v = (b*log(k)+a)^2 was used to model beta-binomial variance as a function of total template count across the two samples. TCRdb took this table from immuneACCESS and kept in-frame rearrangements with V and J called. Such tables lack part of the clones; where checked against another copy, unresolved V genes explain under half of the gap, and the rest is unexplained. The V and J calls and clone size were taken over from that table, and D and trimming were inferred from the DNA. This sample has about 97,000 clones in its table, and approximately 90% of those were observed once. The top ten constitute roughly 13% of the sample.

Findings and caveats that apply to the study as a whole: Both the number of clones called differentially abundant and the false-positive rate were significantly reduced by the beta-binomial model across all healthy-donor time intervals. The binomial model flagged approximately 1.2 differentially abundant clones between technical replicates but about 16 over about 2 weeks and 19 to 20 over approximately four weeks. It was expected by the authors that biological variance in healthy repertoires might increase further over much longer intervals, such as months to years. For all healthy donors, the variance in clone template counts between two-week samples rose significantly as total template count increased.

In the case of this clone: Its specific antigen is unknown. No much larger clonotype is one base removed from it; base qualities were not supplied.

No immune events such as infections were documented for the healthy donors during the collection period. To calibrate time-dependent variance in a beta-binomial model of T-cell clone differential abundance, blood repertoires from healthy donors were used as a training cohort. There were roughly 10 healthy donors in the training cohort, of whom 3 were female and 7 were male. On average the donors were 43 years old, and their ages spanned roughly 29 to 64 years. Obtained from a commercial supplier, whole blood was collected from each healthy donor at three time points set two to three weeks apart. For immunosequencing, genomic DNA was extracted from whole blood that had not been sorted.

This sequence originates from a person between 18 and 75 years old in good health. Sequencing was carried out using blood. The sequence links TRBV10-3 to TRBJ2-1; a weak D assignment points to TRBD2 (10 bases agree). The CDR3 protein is CASAQGAGAGGPNEQFF. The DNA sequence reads TGTGCCAGCGCACAGGGGGCCGGAGCGGGAGGGCCAAATGAGCAGTTCTTC.